The clone carrying this T cell receptor (beta chain) was counted a few times. The antigen is unknown. The data are from a study of STAT5B mutations in CD4+ large granular lymphocyte leukemia. Study-wide points: Main leukemic clonotypes were patient-specific, but approximately 27% appeared at low frequency elsewhere. TRBV06-family usage was enriched in top patient clones (8/27) versus controls (2/35). Higher CD4+ than CD8+ T-LGLL clonality might reflect small sample size.

This CDR3 is 14 amino acids long. V trimming: 6 bases; J trimming: 1 base; junction bases outside the gene matches: 4. From germline, CDR1 is ENHRY and CDR2 SYGVKD. Produced via immunoSEQ multiplex PCR; TCRdb's table is partial and in-frame only. The sample carries 25,000 to 40,000 clones, approximately 74% recorded once. Buffy coats from healthy blood donors served as controls. The material sequenced was CD4+ T cells from blood buffy coats. The clonotype was recovered from a human donor in good health. This chain links TRBV10-3 with TRBJ2-7, with 9 bases that match TRBD2. CDR3 sequence: CAIRLTSGSYEQYF. CDR3 nucleotide sequence: TGTGCCATCAGGTTGACTAGCGGTTCCTACGAGCAGTACTTC.